This note documents a single T cell receptor (beta chain) sequence. What it binds is unknown. This entry comes from a study of T cell responses to AZD1222 COVID-19 vaccine. Study-wide results and limits: Nearly half of unique spike-specific TCRs reportedly avoided B.1.351 and B.1.1.7 mutated regions. Sampled repertoires all dated from after the peak T cell response. Most donors were white British and more were female, and clonal diversity was possibly underestimated.

The analysis combined second doses at about 4 or about 12 weeks. The CDR3 runs 14 residues. Germline V gene data show CDR1 as WNHNN and CDR2 as SYGVQD (reference sequence). Between the trimmed V and J ends, which lost 1 base and 2 bases, there was a span of 7 bases. Measured with immunoSEQ multiplex PCR; TCRdb has only the in-frame clones, and not every one. The repertoire holds some 150,000 clones, with approximately 90% as singletons. This receptor was identified in an adult who received the AZD1222 COVID-19 vaccine. The input for sequencing was peripheral blood, taken 28 days after the second AZD1222 dose. The chain couples TRBV10-1 to TRBJ2-3; D possibly corresponds to TRBD2 (5 bases). CDR3 nucleotide sequence: TGCGCCAGCAGTGAGTGGACTTCCACAGATACGCAGTATTTT. Encoded protein: CASSEWTSTDTQYF.